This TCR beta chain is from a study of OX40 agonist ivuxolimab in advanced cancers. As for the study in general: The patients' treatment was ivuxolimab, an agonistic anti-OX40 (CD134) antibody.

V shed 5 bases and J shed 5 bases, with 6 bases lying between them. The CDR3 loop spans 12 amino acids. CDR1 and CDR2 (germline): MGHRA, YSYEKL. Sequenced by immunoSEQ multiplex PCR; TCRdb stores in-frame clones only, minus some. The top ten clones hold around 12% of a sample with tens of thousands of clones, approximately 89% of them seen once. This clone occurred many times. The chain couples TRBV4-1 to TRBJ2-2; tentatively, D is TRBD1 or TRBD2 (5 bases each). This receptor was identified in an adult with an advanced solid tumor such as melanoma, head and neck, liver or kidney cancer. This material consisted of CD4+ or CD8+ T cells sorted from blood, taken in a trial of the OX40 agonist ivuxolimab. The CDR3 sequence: CASSEGTGELFF. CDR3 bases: TGCGCCAGCAGCGAGGGGACCGGGGAGCTGTTTTTT.